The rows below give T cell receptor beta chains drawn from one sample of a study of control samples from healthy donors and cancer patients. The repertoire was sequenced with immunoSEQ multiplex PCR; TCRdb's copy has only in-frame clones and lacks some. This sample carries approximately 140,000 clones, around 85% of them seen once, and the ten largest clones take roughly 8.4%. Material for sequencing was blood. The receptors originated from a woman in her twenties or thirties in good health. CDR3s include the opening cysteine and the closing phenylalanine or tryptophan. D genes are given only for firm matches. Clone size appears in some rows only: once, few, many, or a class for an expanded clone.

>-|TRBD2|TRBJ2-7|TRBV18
TGTGCCAGCTCACGGGGCGGGAGTTACGAGCAGTACTTC
CASSRGGSYEQYF
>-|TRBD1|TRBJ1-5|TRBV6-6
TGTGCCAGCAGCGGACAGGGGGCTAGCAATCAGCCCCAGCATTTT
CASSGQGASNQPQHF
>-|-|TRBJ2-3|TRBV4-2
TGTGCCAGCAGCCAAGCGGAACAAAGCACAGATACGCAGTATTTT
CASSQAEQSTDTQYF
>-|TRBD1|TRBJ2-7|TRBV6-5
TGTGCCAGCAGGGACGGGGACAGGGTAGGCCACGAGCAGTACTTC
CASRDGDRVGHEQYF
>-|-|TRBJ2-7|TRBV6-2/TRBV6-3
TGTGCCAGCAGTACGCCAGCCAAGGGCCGTCCCTACGAGCAGTACTTC
CASSTPAKGRPYEQYF
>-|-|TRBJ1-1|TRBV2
TGTGCCAGCAATCAAAACGACAGGAGGAACACTGAAGCTTTCTTT
CASNQNDRRNTEAFF
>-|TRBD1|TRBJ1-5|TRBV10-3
TGTGCCATCAGTGCCGGGACAGGGGGCGTAGGAAATCAGCCCCAGCATTTT
CAISAGTGGVGNQPQHF
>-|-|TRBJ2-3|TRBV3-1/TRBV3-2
TGTGCCAGCAGCCAAGCTGCTGCCACAGATACGCAGTATTTT
CASSQAAATDTQYF
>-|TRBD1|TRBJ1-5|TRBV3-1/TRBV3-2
TGTGCCAGCAGCCAAGAGACAGGGAGGATGGGCAATCAGCCCCAGCATTTT
CASSQETGRMGNQPQHF
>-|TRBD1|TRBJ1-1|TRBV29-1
TGCAGCGCTGAGGGACAGGGGAACACTGAAGCTTTCTTT
CSAEGQGNTEAFF
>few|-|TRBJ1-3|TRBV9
TGTGCCAGCAGCGTAGAGGCAAGTTCTGGAAACACCATATATTTT
CASSVEASSGNTIYF
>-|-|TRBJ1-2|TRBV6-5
TGTGCCACCACGGACAAGTCTAACTATGGCTACACCTTC
CATTDKSNYGYTF
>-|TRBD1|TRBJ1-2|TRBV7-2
TGTGCCAGCAGCCTCAGGGGACAGGGGTATGGCTACACCTTC
CASSLRGQGYGYTF
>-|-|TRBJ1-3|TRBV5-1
TGCGCCAGCAGCCAAACTTGGATGACTACCTTTCCAGGAAACACCATATATTTT
CASSQTWMTTFPGNTIYF
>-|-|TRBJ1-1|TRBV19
TGTGCCAGTATGGGGCAGGGCGCAGGGAACACTGAAGCTTTCTTT
CASMGQGAGNTEAFF
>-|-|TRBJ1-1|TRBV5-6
TGTGCCAGCAGCTTGGAGCAGGTGAACACTGAAGCTTTCTTT
CASSLEQVNTEAFF
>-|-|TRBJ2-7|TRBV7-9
TGTGCCAGCAGCCCCTCCTCAGCGGGCTACGAGCAGTACTTC
CASSPSSAGYEQYF
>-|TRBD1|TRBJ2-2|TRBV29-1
TGCAGCGCCAGGGACAGGGCGACCGGGGAGCTGTTTTTT
CSARDRATGELFF
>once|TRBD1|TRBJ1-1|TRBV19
TGTGCCACACTATCCGGGACAGGGAGTGTGGTGGGCACTGAAGCTTTCTTT
CATLSGTGSVVGTEAFF
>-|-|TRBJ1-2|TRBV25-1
TGTGCCAGCAGTGGTAACAAGGCTTCGGACTATGGCTACACCTTC
CASSGNKASDYGYTF
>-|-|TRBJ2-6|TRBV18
TGTGCCAGCTCACCTGTGCGGTACAGAAACCCCTCTGGGGCCAACGTCCTGACTTTC
CASSPVRYRNPSGANVLTF
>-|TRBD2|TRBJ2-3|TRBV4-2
TGTGCCAGCAGCACACGGGAGGCCACAGATACGCAGTATTTT
CASSTREATDTQYF
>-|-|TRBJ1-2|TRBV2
TGTGCCAGCAGTGAAGGACCGCTAAACTATGGCTACACCTTC
CASSEGPLNYGYTF
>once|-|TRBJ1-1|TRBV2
TGTGCCAGCAGTCCACAGGAAGTGAACACTGAAGCTTTCTTT
CASSPQEVNTEAFF
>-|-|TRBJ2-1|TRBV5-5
TGTGCCAGCAGCTTGCCCGGGGAATACAATGAGCAGTTCTTC
CASSLPGEYNEQFF
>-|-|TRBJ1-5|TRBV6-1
TGTGCCAGCAGTGAACTAGGGACTAGCAATCAGCCCCAGCATTTT
CASSELGTSNQPQHF
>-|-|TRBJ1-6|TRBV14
TGTGCCAGCAGCCCCCGAAACCCCAACACGAATTCACCCCTCCACTTT
CASSPRNPNTNSPLHF
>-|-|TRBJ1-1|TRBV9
TGTGCCAGCAGCGCGACGGCGAACACTGAAGCTTTCTTT
CASSATANTEAFF
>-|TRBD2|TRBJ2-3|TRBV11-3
TGTGCCAGCAGCCCCGGGGGGTTCACAGATACGCAGTATTTT
CASSPGGFTDTQYF
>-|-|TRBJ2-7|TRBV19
TGTGCCAGTAGTAATCTAGAGGAGCAGTACTTC
CASSNLEEQYF
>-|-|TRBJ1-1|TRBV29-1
TGCAGCGTGCCGCGTGATGGGAGGAACACTGAAGCTTTCTTT
CSVPRDGRNTEAFF
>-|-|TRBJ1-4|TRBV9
TGTGCCAGCAGCGTAGACAGAAATGAAAAACTGTTTTTT
CASSVDRNEKLFF
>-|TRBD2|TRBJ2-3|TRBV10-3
TGTGCCTCCCAAGCGGGAGGCACAGATACGCAGTATTTT
CASQAGGTDTQYF
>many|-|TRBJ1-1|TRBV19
TGTGCCAGTAGTATGGACACGAACACTGAAGCTTTCTTT
CASSMDTNTEAFF
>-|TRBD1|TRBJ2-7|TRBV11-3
TGTGCCAGCAGCCGAGACAGGGCGAGGAACGAGCAGTACTTC
CASSRDRARNEQYF
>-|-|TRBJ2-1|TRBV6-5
TGTGCCAGCACCCCCCTAGCAGGCAACTACAATGAGCAGTTCTTC
CASTPLAGNYNEQFF
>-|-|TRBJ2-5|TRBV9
TGTGCCAGCAGCGTACAGGGAGAGACCCAGTACTTC
CASSVQGETQYF
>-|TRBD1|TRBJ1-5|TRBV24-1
TGTGCCACCAGTGACGGACAGGGTGTGGGTCAGCCCCAGCATTTT
CATSDGQGVGQPQHF
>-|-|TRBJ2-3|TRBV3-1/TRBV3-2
TGTGCCAGCAGCCAAGATCTCGCGGGAAGCACAGATACGCAGTATTTT
CASSQDLAGSTDTQYF
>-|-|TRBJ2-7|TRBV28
TGTGCCAGCAGCCGATACGAGCAGTACTTC
CASSRYEQYF
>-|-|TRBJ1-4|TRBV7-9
TGTGCCAGCAGCTTACCAGGGGCGAATGAAAAACTGTTTTTT
CASSLPGANEKLFF
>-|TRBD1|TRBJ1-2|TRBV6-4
TGTGCCAGCAGTGACCAATTGACAGGGGGAAACTATGGCTACACCTTC
CASSDQLTGGNYGYTF
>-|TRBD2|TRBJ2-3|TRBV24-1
TGTGCCACCAGTGAGGCGGGACTAGCGGGGGGCACAGATACGCAGTATTTT
CATSEAGLAGGTDTQYF
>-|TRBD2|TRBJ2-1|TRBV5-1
TGCGCCAGCAGCCTGGGGACTAGCGGGAGCTCCTACAATGAGCAGTTCTTC
CASSLGTSGSSYNEQFF
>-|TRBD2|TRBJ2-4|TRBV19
TGTGCCAGTAGTGGCGAAGGGACTAGCGTAGCCAAAAACATTCAGTACTTC
CASSGEGTSVAKNIQYF
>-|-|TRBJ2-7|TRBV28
TGTGCCAGCAGTAAAGGACTCGCCTACGAGCAGTACTTC
CASSKGLAYEQYF
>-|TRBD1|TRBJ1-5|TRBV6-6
TGTGCCAGCAGTCCAACTAGACAGGGGGCATGGAGCAATCAGCCCCAGCATTTT
CASSPTRQGAWSNQPQHF
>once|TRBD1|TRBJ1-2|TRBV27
TGTGCCAGCAGCCCCAGGGGGATTAACGGCTACACCTTC
CASSPRGINGYTF
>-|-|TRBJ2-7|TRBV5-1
TGCGCCAGCAGCTTGGAGGTCGGTGCCCAAGCCCACGAGCAGTACTTC
CASSLEVGAQAHEQYF
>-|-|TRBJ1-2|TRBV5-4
TGTGCCAGCAGCTTCGGAGGGAGAGATGGCTACACCTTC
CASSFGGRDGYTF
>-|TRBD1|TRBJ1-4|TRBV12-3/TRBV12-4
TGTGCCAGCAGCTGGACAGGGAGTGAAAAACTGTTTTTT
CASSWTGSEKLFF
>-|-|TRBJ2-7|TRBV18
TGTGCCAGCTCACTCAGCTCCTACGAGCAGTACTTC
CASSLSSYEQYF